These 22 T cell receptor beta chains share one sample of origin, sequenced in a study of Graves' ophthalmopathy and Graves' hyperthyroidism. From RNA, the CDR3 regions of TCR beta chains were amplified and sequenced. The authors performed first-round RT-PCR with HTBI primers and then a second-round multiplex PCR. TCRdb reanalysed the multiplex PCR reads using MiXCR and keeps one entry per CDR3 protein. The data contain about 700,000 distinct CDR3 sequences, about 44% of them seen just once; the ten biggest clones take up roughly 45%. The sequencing sample was made of peripheral blood. The receptors derive from an adult man with Graves' ophthalmopathy.

As for this clonotype: A read error is likely, as this CDR3 ends without the conserved phenylalanine or tryptophan. It is unclear where the CDR3 begins or ends on the DNA, so no DNA is shown, and the CDR3 is as TCRdb lists it. V and J are TRBV29-1 and TRBJ1-1. CDR1 and CDR2 (germline): SQVTM, ANQGSEA. The CDR3 is 8 residues long, ends included. CDR3 residues: CSVDRAFY.

This chain joins TRBV7-2 and TRBJ1-4; TRBD1 might be the D (5 bases). Germline-derived CDR1 and CDR2 are SGHTA and FQGNSA. V dropped 1 base and J dropped 0 bases, with 9 bases sitting between them. The length of the CDR3 is 16 residues. CDR3 amino acids: CASSLVGVPTNEKLFF. As DNA, the CDR3 is TGTGCCAGCAGCTTAGTAGGGGTCCCAACTAATGAAAAACTGTTTTTT.

A few counts support this clonotype. V and J are TRBV10-3 and TRBJ1-1, with a tentative D call TRBD1 (5 bases). The CDR3 spans 18 residues. CDR1 and CDR2 (germline): ENHRY, SYGVKD. The V gene lost 5 bases and the J gene lost 1 base, with 23 bases spanning the gap. CDR3 amino acids: CAISRTGGEPSANTEAFF. CDR3 nucleotide sequence: TGTGCCATCAGTCGCACGGGGGGGGAGCCTTCGGCGAACACTGAAGCTTTCTTT.

The chain uses TRBV20-1 and TRBJ2-6; the D gene is possibly TRBD1 (6 bases). The CDR3 is 18 residues long. CDR1 is DFQATT, CDR2 SNEGSKA, per germline (reference sequence). Trimming removed 1 base from V and 0 bases from J, with 16 bases in between. The CDR3 bases are TGCAGTGCTAGAGTCCTCCCAGGGGCCCACTCTGGGGCCAACGTCCTGACTTTC. Translating gives CSARVLPGAHSGANVLTF.

The chain recombines TRBV11-2 with TRBJ2-7; 9 bases match TRBD1. CDR3 length: 15 residues. After removal of 5 bases from V and 4 bases from J, the junction contained 9 bases not matched to a gene. In germline, CDR1 is SGHAT, CDR2 FQNNGV. The CDR3 DNA is TGTGCCAGCAGCCTGGACACAGGGACAGGGTACGAGCAGTACTTC. Amino acid sequence: CASSLDTGTGYEQYF.

This clonotype was counted a few times. The chain links TRBV11-2 to TRBJ2-7, with 8 bases lining up with TRBD2. The CDR3 runs 15 residues. Germline CDR1 reads SGHAT; CDR2 reads FQNNGV. The ends lost 0 bases at V and 0 bases at J; junction bases unmatched: 1. The CDR3 reads CASSLDTSGSYEQYF. In nucleotides, the CDR3 is TGTGCCAGCAGCTTAGATACTAGCGGCTCCTACGAGCAGTACTTC.

Details on this clonotype: Compared with germline, one end of the junction differs, possibly owing to a read error. The V gene is TRBV15, the J gene TRBJ2-7, with no clear D. Germline CDR1 and CDR2: LNHNV and YYDKDF (reference sequence). This CDR3 comprises 17 residues. The CDR3 protein is CAISSLIFMWGNYEQYF. The CDR3 nucleotides are TGTGCCATCAGCAGCTTAATCTTCATGTGGGGAAACTACGAGCAGTACTTC. Looking up the rest from reference TRBV15 and TRBJ2-7 gives the full variable domain: DAMVIQNPRYQVTQFGKPVTLSCSQTLNHNVMYWYQQKSSQAPKLLFHYYDKDFNNEADTPDNFQSRRPNTSFCFLDIRSPGLGDTAMYLCAISSLIFMWGNYEQYFGPGTRLTVT.

This chain links TRBV6-4 with TRBJ1-6; no definite D call. V was clipped by 7 bases and J by 6 bases, with 10 bases between them. The germline V gene has CDR1 MRHNA and CDR2 SNTAGT. The CDR3 extends over 13 amino acids. CDR3 residues: CASKYGLNSPLHF. The CDR3 nucleotides read TGTGCCAGCAAGTACGGGCTTAATTCACCCCTCCACTTT.

Notes on this clonotype: Germline and junction disagree at one end, which may indicate a read error. This chain links TRBV10-3 with TRBJ1-1, with TRBD1 matching 9 bases. The CDR3 totals 17 residues. CDR1 ENHRY and CDR2 SYGVKD come from the germline V gene. CDR3 nucleotide sequence: TGTGCCAGCAGTTACTCAACCGGGACAGGGAGGAACACTGAAGCTTTCTTT. Its protein product is CASSYSTGTGRNTEAFF.

This clonotype was counted only a few times. J is TRBJ2-7 and V is TRBV29-1, with TRBD1 matching 8 bases. The germline gives CDR1 SQVTM, CDR2 ANQGSEA. The CDR3 consists of 13 residues. Trimming cost V 8 bases and J 4 bases; bases outside gene matches: 10. Here the CDR3 reads CSSVGRGHYEQYF. DNA for the CDR3: TGCAGCAGTGTCGGCAGGGGGCATTACGAGCAGTACTTC.

This clonotype was seen ten or more times. V and J are TRBV15 and TRBJ2-7; 7 bases match TRBD1. This CDR3 region has 16 residues. Trimming cost V 3 bases and J 0 bases; bases outside gene matches: 8. Germline assignment: CDR1 LNHNV and CDR2 YYDKDF (reference sequence). CDR3 nucleotide sequence: TGTGCCACCAGCAGCGTTCCGGGACAGAGCTCCTACGAGCAGTACTTC. Its translation is CATSSVPGQSSYEQYF.

This clonotype was found many times. One end of the junction is discordant with germline, which a read error may explain. V and J are TRBV9 and TRBJ2-2; 10 nucleotides line up with TRBD1. The germline gives CDR1 SGDLS, CDR2 YYNGEE. The CDR3 consists of 14 residues. CDR3: CASSVESGTGVLFF. CDR3 coding DNA: TGTGCCAGCAGCGTCGAGTCCGGGACAGGGGTGCTGTTTTTT.

A few counts support this clonotype. The chain combines TRBV14 with TRBJ1-1, with D possibly TRBD1 on 5 matching bases. With 4 bases removed from V and 1 base from J, the gap between germline ends came to 13 bases. CDR3 size: 15 residues. Looked up from germline, CDR1 is SGHDN and CDR2 is FVKESK. The chain's CDR3 is CASSPWETGNTEAFF. As DNA, the CDR3 is TGTGCCAGCAGCCCCTGGGAAACAGGGAACACTGAAGCTTTCTTT. Full variable domain (missing parts from reference TRBV14 and TRBJ1-1): EAGVTQFPSHSVIEKGQTVTLRCDPISGHDNLYWYRRVMGKEIKFLLHFVKESKQDESGMPNNRFLAERTGGTYSTLKVQPAELEDSGVYFCASSPWETGNTEAFFGQGTRLTVV.

V gene TRBV25-1 combines with J gene TRBJ1-5; D is possibly TRBD1 (6 bases). This CDR3 is 19 amino acids long. Trimming left V 6 bases short and J 0 bases short, with 24 bases between. The germline V gene encodes CDR1 MGHDK and CDR2 SYGVNS. For the CDR3, the DNA is TGTGCCAGCAGACAACGGGGACAACTGGCCCTGAATAGCAATCAGCCCCAGCATTTT. Translation gives CASRQRGQLALNSNQPQHF.

This clonotype was counted many times. The chain joins TRBV7-6 to TRBJ1-1, with D possibly TRBD1 on 6 matching bases. V lost 5 bases and J lost 11, with 21 bases in between. This CDR3 comprises 14 residues. Germline CDR1 is SGHVS and CDR2 is FNYEAQ. CDR3 residues: CASSVSEGGGAAFF. The CDR3 bases are TGTGCCAGCAGCGTCTCGGAGGGGGGCGGTGCGGCTTTCTTT.

Of note for this clonotype: The conserved final phenylalanine or tryptophan is absent from the CDR3, which likely points to a read error. It is unclear where the CDR3 begins or ends on the DNA, so no DNA is shown, and the CDR3 is as TCRdb lists it. This chain uses TRBV29-1 with TRBJ2-7; TRBD2, the table's D call, lacks a check against the DNA. Germline lookup yields CDR1 SQVTM and CDR2 ANQGSEA. The CDR3 adds up to 9 amino acids, both ends counted. The CDR3 spells CSVSRRLAG.

Worth noting for this clonotype: Relative to the germline gene, one junction end is altered; a read error may explain this. The genes are TRBV29-1 and TRBJ2-7; tentatively, D is TRBD2 (5 bases). Germline V lookup: CDR1 SQVTM, CDR2 ANQGSEA. The CDR3 covers 9 residues. The CDR3 nucleotides read TGCAGCGTTGACCGGGGTGCGGACTTC. Protein: CSVDRGADF.

This clonotype was observed at least ten times. For the CDR3, the DNA is TGTGCCAGCAGCCCGACAGGAGCGCGTGAAGCTTTCTTT. This encodes CASSPTGAREAFF. The chain has TRBV7-3 and TRBJ1-1; tentatively, D is TRBD1 (6 bases). V lost 5 bases to trimming and J lost 7 bases, with 14 bases between them. CDR3 length: 13 amino acids. Germline CDR1 reads SGHTA; CDR2 reads FQGTGA. The full variable domain, with the rest looked up from reference TRBV7-3 and TRBJ1-1, is GAGVSQTPSNKVTEKGKYVELRCDPISGHTALYWYRQSLGQGPEFLIYFQGTGAADDSGLPNDRFFAVRPEGSVSTLKIQRTERGDSAVYLCASSPTGAREAFFGQGTRLTVV.

The rearrangement links TRBV9 to TRBJ2-5; 8 bases are shared with TRBD2. CDR3 length equals 15 residues. V was clipped by 2 bases and J by 4 bases; unmatched bases: 7. Germline CDR1 is SGDLS and CDR2 is YYNGEE. The DNA for the CDR3 is TGTGCCAGCAGCGTCGGGGGGGGCAGGGGAGAGACCCAGTACTTC. Translated, it gives CASSVGGGRGETQYF.

This clonotype was seen ten or more times. This chain links TRBV7-2 with TRBJ2-2; D unclear. CDR1 SGHTA and CDR2 FQGNSA come from the germline V gene. The CDR3 covers 14 residues. V lost 7 bases and J lost 6, with 15 bases in between. The chain's CDR3 is CASNNPGPAGELFF. CDR3 nucleotides: TGTGCCAGCAACAACCCCGGTCCCGCCGGGGAGCTGTTTTTT.

Note on this clonotype: A much larger clone is a single base away; this may be a read error. This chain connects TRBV2 to TRBJ2-2; 8 positions agree with TRBD1. The length of the CDR3 is 14 residues. Germline assignment: CDR1 SNHLY and CDR2 FYNNEI. The CDR3 DNA follows: TGTGCCAGCAGCCGCAGGGGGCGGACCGGGGTGCTGTTTTTT. It encodes CASSRRGRTGVLFF.

This chain connects TRBV4-3 to TRBJ1-2; D gene unclear. With 0 bases removed from V and 5 bases from J, the gap between germline ends came to 7 bases. The CDR3 sequence is 13 residues long. Germline-derived CDR1 and CDR2 are LGHNA and YSLEER. CDR3 DNA: TGCGCCAGCAGCCAAGACGGGCGATATGGCTACACCTTC. Residues: CASSQDGRYGYTF.